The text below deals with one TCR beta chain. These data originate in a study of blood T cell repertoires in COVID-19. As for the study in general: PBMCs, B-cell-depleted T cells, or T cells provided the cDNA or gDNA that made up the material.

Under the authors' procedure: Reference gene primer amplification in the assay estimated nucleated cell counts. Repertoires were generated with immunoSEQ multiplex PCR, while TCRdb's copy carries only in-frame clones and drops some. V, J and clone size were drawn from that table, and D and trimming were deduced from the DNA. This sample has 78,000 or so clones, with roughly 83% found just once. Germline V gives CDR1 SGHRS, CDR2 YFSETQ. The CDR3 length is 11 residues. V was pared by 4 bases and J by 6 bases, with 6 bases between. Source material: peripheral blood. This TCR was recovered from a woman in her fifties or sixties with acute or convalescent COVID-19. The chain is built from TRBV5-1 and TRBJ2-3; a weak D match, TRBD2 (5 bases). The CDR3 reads CASSPGDTQYF. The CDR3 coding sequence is TGCGCCAGCAGCCCGGGGGATACGCAGTATTTT.